This TCR beta chain stems from a study of control samples from healthy donors and cancer patients. The CDR3 loop spans 16 amino acids. Germline V CDR1 and CDR2: SGDLS, YYNGEE. Trimming cost V 4 bases and J 1 base, with 16 bases left between them. Assay: immunoSEQ multiplex PCR; the TCRdb copy retains only in-frame clones and omits some. The table has roughly 180,000 clones, 94% seen once; the top ten hold 1.1% to 1.5%. This clonotype was sampled from a woman younger than 35 in good health. The source material was blood. The genes are TRBV9 and TRBJ2-3; D is tentatively TRBD1 or TRBD2 (5 bases each). DNA of the CDR3: TGTGCCAGCAGCATGGGGTTGGGGGTTGGCACAGATACGCAGTATTTT. Amino acids: CASSMGLGVGTDTQYF. Filled out from reference TRBV9 and TRBJ2-3, the complete variable domain reads DSGVTQTPKHLITATGQRVTLRCSPRSGDLSVYWYQQSLDQGLQFLIQYYNGEERAKGNILERFSAQQFPDLHSELNLSSLELGDSALYFCASSMGLGVGTDTQYFGPGTRLTVL.